The 20 T cell receptor beta chains below were found in one sample sequenced in a study of cytomegalovirus exposure and HLA in healthy donors. 13 Jbeta primers and 60 Vbeta primers were used for the PCR. Sequencing used immunoSEQ multiplex PCR; TCRdb keeps in-frame clones, though not all of them. Altogether some 210,000 clones are present, roughly 80% being singletons, with the ten largest covering approximately 3.9%. Material: PBMCs. Receptors originate from a male donor in good health and CMV-seronegative.

The rearrangement uses TRBV18 and TRBJ2-1; a weak D match, TRBD2 (6 bases). V was shortened by 8 bases and J by 9 bases, with 23 bases between the two germline ends. Germline CDR1 reads KGHSH; CDR2 reads LQKENI. The CDR3 sequence is 15 residues long. CDR3 residues: CASLRDPGVGGEQFF. CDR3 DNA: TGTGCCAGCCTCAGGGATCCGGGAGTTGGGGGTGAGCAGTTCTTC.

The gene calls are TRBV7-8 and TRBJ2-3; 7 bases align to TRBD1. CDR3 length: 16 amino acids. V lost 1 base to trimming and J lost 2 bases; unmatched junction nucleotides: 6. Germline assignment: CDR1 SGHVS and CDR2 FQNEAQ. The DNA for the CDR3 is TGTGCCAGCAGCTTAGGACAGGGTCTGGACACAGATACGCAGTATTTT. It specifies CASSLGQGLDTDTQYF.

This chain uses TRBV29-1 with TRBJ1-1, with D perhaps TRBD1 (5 bases). CDR1 is SQVTM, CDR2 ANQGSEA, per germline. The CDR3 consists of 14 residues. Trimming took 8 bases from V and 2 from J, leaving 18 bases between them. The CDR3 protein is CSIQRQGQNTEAFF. The DNA of the CDR3 is TGCAGCATCCAGCGACAAGGACAAAACACTGAAGCTTTCTTT.

J is TRBJ2-1 and V is TRBV5-8; no definite D call. Per germline, CDR1 SGHTS and CDR2 YDEGEE. V gave up 5 bases and J gave up 1 base, with 19 bases separating them. CDR3 length: 17 residues. The CDR3 nucleotides are TGTGCCAGCAGTTCTTCTTTTTTGCGCGCGTCCTACAATGAGCAGTTCTTC. Its translation is CASSSSFLRASYNEQFF. Complete variable domain (other parts from reference TRBV5-8 and TRBJ2-1): EAGVTQSPTHLIKTRGQQATLRCSPISGHTSVYWYQQALGLGLQFLLWYDEGEERNRGNFPPRFSGRQFPNYSSELNVNALELEDSALYLCASSSSFLRASYNEQFFGPGTRLTVL.

This clone was detected a few times. This sequence joins TRBV10-1 and TRBJ2-7; 7 positions agree with TRBD2. Germline CDR1 and CDR2: WNHNN and SYGVQD (reference sequence). The CDR3 length is 13 residues. Trimming took 6 bases from V and 2 from J; bases not matched to a gene: 4. The CDR3 DNA is TGCGCCAGCAGCGGACTAGGGACCTACGAGCAGTACTTC. Translation gives CASSGLGTYEQYF.

This clone was detected a few times. Other DNA sequences in the sample encode the same CDR3. The chain couples TRBV7-7 to TRBJ2-5, with D unclear. V shed 1 base and J shed 7 bases, with 4 bases lying between them. Germline CDR1 is SSHAT and CDR2 is FNYEAQ (reference sequence). The CDR3 runs 11 residues. Here the CDR3 reads CASSLGGTQYF. CDR3 in DNA: TGTGCCAGCAGCTTAGGAGGGACCCAGTACTTC.

The sample holds one count of this clone. The CDR3 nucleotides read TGTGCCAGCAGCTTAGAGGACCCGCGGGGCAATCAGCCCCAGCATTTT. Translated: CASSLEDPRGNQPQHF. This chain connects TRBV7-8 to TRBJ1-5, with D hard to call. CDR3 size: 16 residues. Germline lookup yields CDR1 SGHVS and CDR2 FQNEAQ. The germline V and J ends were trimmed by 1 base and 2 bases, with 12 bases remaining between them.

Worth noting for this clone: A junction end diverges from the germline sequence, so it may reflect a read error. The chain employs TRBV2 and TRBJ2-1, with D perhaps TRBD2 (5 bases). The germline CDR1 and CDR2 sequences are SNHLY and FYNNEI. The CDR3 has 15 amino acids. CDR3 region: CASSEVAGSYNEQFF. The CDR3 DNA is TGTGCCAGCAGCGAAGTGGCGGGCTCCTACAATGAGCAGTTCTTC.

The V and J genes are TRBV5-1 and TRBJ2-5; 7 positions match TRBD2. The DNA end favors TRBJ2-7, so the J call may be wrong. This CDR3 is built from 17 residues. Germline CDR1 SGHRS, CDR2 YFSETQ. The CDR3 region has the DNA TGCGCCAGCAGCTTGGTCTTTAGCGGGCAGGGCGGTTACGAGCAGTACTTC. Translating it yields CASSLVFSGQGGYEQYF.

V gene TRBV7-6 combines with J gene TRBJ2-1; TRBD2 aligns across 7 bases. This CDR3 comprises 14 residues. Trimming at V came to 1 base and at J to 3 bases, leaving 0 bases not matched to a gene. Germline V gene data show CDR1 as SGHVS and CDR2 as FNYEAQ. The CDR3 is CASSLGDYYNEQFF. The CDR3 nucleotides read TGTGCCAGCAGCTTAGGGGACTACTACAATGAGCAGTTCTTC.

This chain links TRBV19 with TRBJ1-1; D gene uncertain. V shed 5 bases and J shed 5 bases, with 15 bases lying between them. This CDR3 has 14 residues. Per the germline V gene, CDR1 is LNHDA and CDR2 is SQIVND (reference sequence). The CDR3 region has the DNA TGTGCCAGTAGTCTAAGGAGGAGCCCGACTGAAGCTTTCTTT. Protein product: CASSLRRSPTEAFF.

J is TRBJ2-5 and V is TRBV5-1, with 11 positions matching TRBD2. This CDR3 region has 15 residues. The junction had 7 bases not matched to a gene; V was cut back by 4 bases and J by 5 bases. In germline, CDR1 is SGHRS, CDR2 YFSETQ. As DNA, the CDR3 is TGCGCCAGCAGCCCAACTAGCGGGAGATTGGAGACCCAGTACTTC. It yields the protein CASSPTSGRLETQYF.

This sequence joins TRBV19 and TRBJ2-7; D might be TRBD2 (5 bases). The CDR3 consists of 13 residues. Looked up from germline, CDR1 is LNHDA and CDR2 is SQIVND (reference sequence). V lost 5 bases and J lost 4, with 12 bases in between. CDR3: CASSGDRGYEQYF. CDR3 bases: TGTGCCAGTAGTGGAGACCGGGGATACGAGCAGTACTTC. Full variable domain (outside the CDR3, taken from reference TRBV19 and TRBJ2-7): DGGITQSPKYLFRKEGQNVTLSCEQNLNHDAMYWYRQDPGQGLRLIYYSQIVNDFQKGDIAEGYSVSREKKESFPLTVTSAQKNPTAFYLCASSGDRGYEQYFGPGTRLTVT.

The chain joins TRBV10-3 to TRBJ2-1, with a tentative D call TRBD1 (6 bases). Deletions cut 3 bases from V and 7 bases from J, with 16 bases between. This CDR3 contains 15 residues. CDR1 and CDR2 (germline): ENHRY, SYGVKD. CDR3 nucleotides: TGTGCCATCAGTGAAGGGGGAGACAACGGGAATGAGCAGTTCTTC. Translation: CAISEGGDNGNEQFF.

The V gene is TRBV5-4, the J gene TRBJ2-7, with 9 bases that match TRBD2. CDR3 length: 15 amino acids. V lost 2 bases to trimming and J lost 3 bases; unmatched junction nucleotides: 6. Germline assignment: CDR1 SGHNT and CDR2 YYREEE (reference sequence). CDR3 nucleotides: TGTGCCAGCAGCTTCTCGACTAGCGGTGTCTACGAGCAGTACTTC. Protein product: CASSFSTSGVYEQYF.

The chain links TRBV19 to TRBJ2-2, with TRBD2 matching 10 bases. The CDR3 spans 15 residues. With 8 bases clipped from V and 4 bases from J, the junction kept 7 bases outside the gene matches. Germline-derived CDR1 and CDR2 are LNHDA and SQIVND (reference sequence). As DNA, the CDR3 is TGTGCCAGTCGAACTAGCGGGACATTCACCGGGGAGCTGTTTTTT. Its translation: CASRTSGTFTGELFF.

The J gene is TRBJ2-7, the V gene TRBV19; perhaps TRBD2 as D (6 bases). The CDR3 contains 13 residues. Germline loops: CDR1 LNHDA, CDR2 SQIVND (reference sequence). V lost 5 bases to trimming and J lost 6 bases, with 14 bases between them. CDR3 amino acids: CASSPGLRREQYF. CDR3 bases: TGTGCCAGTAGTCCGGGACTTCGGCGCGAGCAGTACTTC.

The rearrangement uses TRBV6-5 and TRBJ2-7, with 7 bases matching TRBD2. V was clipped by 3 bases and J by 3 bases; unmatched bases: 5. Germline V gene lookup returns CDR1 MNHEY and CDR2 SVGAGI. The CDR3 is 14 amino acids. The CDR3 nucleotides are TGTGCCAGCAGTTATGAGAGGGACTACTACGAGCAGTACTTC. Translation gives CASSYERDYYEQYF.

This clone came up once. CDR3 in amino acids: CASSPGTGAGYTF. CDR3 DNA sequence: TGTGCCAGCAGCCCTGGGACAGGGGCTGGCTACACCTTC. The chain uses TRBV7-3 and TRBJ1-2; 10 bases align to TRBD1. V shed 5 bases, J shed 7 bases, and the junction held 4 bases outside the gene matches. The CDR3 covers 13 residues. Per the germline V gene, CDR1 is SGHTA and CDR2 is FQGTGA. The full variable domain, completed using reference TRBV7-3 and TRBJ1-2, is GAGVSQTPSNKVTEKGKYVELRCDPISGHTALYWYRQSLGQGPEFLIYFQGTGAADDSGLPNDRFFAVRPEGSVSTLKIQRTERGDSAVYLCASSPGTGAGYTFGSGTRLTVV.

Here the CDR3 DNA reads TGCGCCAGCAGCTTGGGCAGGGTGAGCACAGATACGCAGTATTTT. It codes for CASSLGRVSTDTQYF. This rearrangement joins TRBV5-1 to TRBJ2-3, with D possibly being TRBD1 (5 bases). Germline assignment: CDR1 SGHRS and CDR2 YFSETQ. This CDR3 contains 15 residues. V was clipped by 0 bases and J by 0 bases, with 8 bases between them. Full variable domain (remainder filled in from reference TRBV5-1 and TRBJ2-3): KAGVTQTPRYLIKTRGQQVTLSCSPISGHRSVSWYQQTPGQGLQFLFEYFSETQRNKGNFPGRFSGRQFSNSRSEMNVSTLELGDSALYLCASSLGRVSTDTQYFGPGTRLTVL.